These 18 T cell receptor beta chains were sequenced from one sample in a study of early T cells in non-severe SARS-CoV-2 infection. TCRdb re-derived calls from the 5' RACE reads in MiXCR, one entry per CDR3 protein. Of about 84,000 distinct CDR3 sequences listed, around 10% are singletons. The sequenced sample was whole blood. Source of these receptors: an adult who was a healthcare worker with PCR-confirmed SARS-CoV-2 infection or an uninfected control (not recorded which).

The sample holds a few counts of this clonotype. The rearrangement uses TRBV7-9 and TRBJ2-2; 7 nucleotides line up with TRBD1. The CDR3 consists of 15 residues. With V trimmed by 6 bases and J by 6 bases, 10 bases remained unmatched. Per the germline V gene, CDR1 is SEHNR and CDR2 is FQNEAQ (reference sequence). The CDR3 region is CASSAGTVLSGELFF. The CDR3 region has the DNA TGTGCCAGCAGTGCCGGGACAGTTTTATCCGGGGAGCTGTTTTTT. Complete variable domain (other parts from reference TRBV7-9 and TRBJ2-2): DTGVSQNPRHKITKRGQNVTFRCDPISEHNRLYWYRQTLGQGPEFLTYFQNEAQLEKSRLLSDRFSAERPKGSFSTLEIQRTEQGDSAMYLCASSAGTVLSGELFFGEGSRLTVL.

J is TRBJ1-1 and V is TRBV28; D remains unclear. The CDR3 is made up of 16 amino acids. Germline V CDR1 and CDR2: MDHEN, SYDVKM. V lost 3 bases and J lost 1, with 15 bases in between. The CDR3 sequence: CASSFANSRKNTEAFF. The CDR3 region has the DNA TGTGCCAGCAGTTTCGCCAATTCTCGGAAGAACACTGAAGCTTTCTTT.

This clonotype appeared many times. This chain joins TRBV3-1 and TRBJ1-2; D is perhaps TRBD1 (5 bases). The CDR3 has 16 residues. Trimming cost V 4 bases and J 4 bases, with 19 bases left between them. Germline V gene data show CDR1 as LGHDT and CDR2 as YNNKEL (reference sequence). Here the CDR3 reads CASSPRRPGGSYGYTF. The CDR3 nucleotides read TGTGCCAGCAGCCCCCGACGTCCGGGGGGAAGCTATGGCTACACCTTC.

V gene TRBV21-1 combines with J gene TRBJ2-2. TRBV21-1 is designated a pseudogene. This CDR3 comprises 14 residues. This chain's CDR3 is CASSKEDRSGELFF. The CDR3 nucleotides are TGTGCCAGCAGCAAAGAGGACCGATCCGGGGAGCTGTTTTTT.

This clonotype was seen at least ten times. The chain uses TRBV4-1 and TRBJ2-2; D remains unclear. This CDR3 spans 13 amino acids. Germline V gene data show CDR1 as MGHRA and CDR2 as YSYEKL. Trimming removed 3 bases at V and 5 bases at J, with 7 bases between. As DNA, the CDR3 is TGCGCCAGCAGCCAGGCCCTGACCGGGGAGCTGTTTTTT. It encodes CASSQALTGELFF.

The genes are TRBV7-2 and TRBJ2-7, with a tentative D call TRBD1 (5 bases). The V gene lost 4 bases and the J gene lost 3 bases, with 10 bases spanning the gap. Germline V lookup: CDR1 SGHTA, CDR2 FQGNSA. This CDR3 spans 13 amino acids. This CDR3 is CASSSGNIYEQYF. The CDR3 DNA is TGTGCCAGCAGCTCAGGGAACATCTACGAGCAGTACTTC.

This clonotype was seen more than once but under ten times. This chain uses TRBV6-5 with TRBJ1-6; D gene ambiguous. The CDR3 runs 12 residues. Per the germline V gene, CDR1 is MNHEY and CDR2 is SVGAGI. V lost 7 bases to trimming and J lost 14 bases, with 15 bases between them. CDR3 region: CASNSWGGSLHF. CDR3 sequence (DNA): TGTGCCAGCAATTCGTGGGGTGGGTCCCTCCACTTT.

This clonotype was observed a few times. This sequence joins TRBV6-1 and TRBJ1-3; no clear D gene. The CDR3 runs 14 residues. V was cut by 7 bases and J by 0 bases, with 10 bases left in between. Germline V lookup: CDR1 MNHNS, CDR2 SASEGT. The CDR3 spells CASMATVSGNTIYF. The CDR3 DNA follows: TGTGCCAGCATGGCCACCGTCTCTGGAAACACCATATATTTT.

This clonotype was found many times. The chain joins TRBV28 to TRBJ2-7, with a weak D call TRBD1 (6 bases). The CDR3 is 15 amino acids. Germline values: CDR1 MDHEN, CDR2 SYDVKM. V gave up 3 bases and J gave up 0 bases, with 12 bases separating them. CDR3: CASSFRGFLSYEQYF. CDR3 DNA sequence: TGTGCCAGCAGTTTTAGGGGGTTCCTCTCCTACGAGCAGTACTTC.

The chain couples TRBV7-8 to TRBJ2-7, with D uncertain. V was cut by 5 bases and J by 1 base, with 9 bases left in between. Germline V CDR1 and CDR2: SGHVS, FQNEAQ. The CDR3 consists of 13 residues. The CDR3 coding sequence is TGTGCCAGCAGCCGGACCCAATCCTACGAGCAGTACTTC. Amino acid sequence: CASSRTQSYEQYF. The variable domain in full, completed from reference TRBV7-8 and TRBJ2-7, reads GAGVSQSPRYKVAKRGQDVALRCDPISGHVSLFWYQQALGQGPEFLTYFQNEAQLDKSGLPSDRFFAERPEGSVSTLKIQRTQQEDSAVYLCASSRTQSYEQYFGPGTRLTVT.

The chain carries TRBV27 and TRBJ1-1; unclear D gene. Trimming removed 5 bases at V and 0 bases at J, with 16 bases between. The CDR3 is 16 residues long. From germline, CDR1 is MNHEY and CDR2 SMNVEV (reference sequence). The CDR3 sequence is CASSADGIIMNTEAFF. In DNA form, the CDR3 reads TGTGCCAGCAGTGCGGACGGGATTATCATGAACACTGAAGCTTTCTTT.

This clonotype has only a few counts. This chain joins TRBV29-1 and TRBJ2-1; D call uncertain. The length of the CDR3 is 12 residues. Germline lookup yields CDR1 SQVTM and CDR2 ANQGSEA. The ends were cut back, 4 bases at V and 2 bases at J, with 6 bases in the middle. DNA for the CDR3: TGCAGCGTTGGTAGGACCTACAATGAGCAGTTCTTC. It encodes CSVGRTYNEQFF.

V and J are TRBV18 and TRBJ1-5; 7 positions match TRBD1. This CDR3 region has 14 residues. Trimming took 6 bases from V and 2 from J; bases not matched to a gene: 4. In germline, CDR1 is KGHSH, CDR2 LQKENI. The CDR3 loop reads CASSPTGGNQPQHF. In nucleotides, the CDR3 is TGTGCCAGCTCCCCCACAGGGGGCAATCAGCCCCAGCATTTT.

In its sample, this clonotype was seen a few times. The V call is TRBV30, the J call TRBJ2-7; 8 bases fit TRBD1. Germline V lookup: CDR1 GTSNPN, CDR2 SVGIG (reference sequence). The V and J ends lost 5 bases and 5 bases, in that order; junction bases with no gene match: 5. The CDR3 length is 12 residues. CDR3 nucleotide sequence: TGTGCCTGGGGCCAGGGGGCAAACGAGCAGTACTTC. This translates into CAWGQGANEQYF.

This clonotype was detected ten times or more. This chain links TRBV30 with TRBJ2-1; no definite D call. Germline CDR1 reads GTSNPN; CDR2 reads SVGIG (reference sequence). Trimming left V 0 bases short and J 6 bases short, with 12 bases between. The CDR3 has 14 amino acids. CDR3 sequence: CAWSVNPPPNEQFF. The CDR3 nucleotides are TGTGCCTGGAGTGTCAATCCCCCGCCCAATGAGCAGTTCTTC.

Ten or more counts support this clonotype. The rearrangement joins TRBV27 to TRBJ1-5; D ambiguous. The CDR3 loop spans 14 amino acids. Trimming removed 6 bases at V and 0 bases at J, with 9 bases between. The germline gives CDR1 MNHEY, CDR2 SMNVEV (reference sequence). The CDR3 sequence is CASSPLISNQPQHF. CDR3 bases: TGTGCCAGCAGCCCGTTAATTAGCAATCAGCCCCAGCATTTT.

This clonotype was seen ten or more times. One junction end disagrees with the germline gene, perhaps due to a read error. The chain has TRBV7-7 and TRBJ2-3; tentatively, D is TRBD1 (5 bases). Germline V CDR1 and CDR2: SSHAT, FNYEAQ (reference sequence). The length of the CDR3 is 15 residues. CDR3 protein: CASSLDGAHTDTQYF. CDR3 sequence (DNA): TGTGCTAGCAGCTTAGATGGGGCGCACACAGATACGCAGTATTTT.

This clonotype occurred a few times. This rearrangement joins TRBV18 to TRBJ2-7; D is perhaps TRBD1 (6 bases). Trimming left V 0 bases short and J 1 base short, with 13 bases between. Germline CDR1 is KGHSH and CDR2 is LQKENI. The CDR3 sequence is 16 residues long. In DNA form, the CDR3 reads TGTGCCAGCTCACCACCGCTCCCGGACAGATCCTACGAGCAGTACTTC. As protein: CASSPPLPDRSYEQYF. The entire variable domain, with the rest obtained from reference TRBV18 and TRBJ2-7, is as follows: NAGVMQNPRHLVRRRGQEARLRCSPMKGHSHVYWYRQLPEEGLKFMVYLQKENIIDESGMPKERFSAEFPKEGPSILRIQQVVRGDSAAYFCASSPPLPDRSYEQYFGPGTRLTVT.